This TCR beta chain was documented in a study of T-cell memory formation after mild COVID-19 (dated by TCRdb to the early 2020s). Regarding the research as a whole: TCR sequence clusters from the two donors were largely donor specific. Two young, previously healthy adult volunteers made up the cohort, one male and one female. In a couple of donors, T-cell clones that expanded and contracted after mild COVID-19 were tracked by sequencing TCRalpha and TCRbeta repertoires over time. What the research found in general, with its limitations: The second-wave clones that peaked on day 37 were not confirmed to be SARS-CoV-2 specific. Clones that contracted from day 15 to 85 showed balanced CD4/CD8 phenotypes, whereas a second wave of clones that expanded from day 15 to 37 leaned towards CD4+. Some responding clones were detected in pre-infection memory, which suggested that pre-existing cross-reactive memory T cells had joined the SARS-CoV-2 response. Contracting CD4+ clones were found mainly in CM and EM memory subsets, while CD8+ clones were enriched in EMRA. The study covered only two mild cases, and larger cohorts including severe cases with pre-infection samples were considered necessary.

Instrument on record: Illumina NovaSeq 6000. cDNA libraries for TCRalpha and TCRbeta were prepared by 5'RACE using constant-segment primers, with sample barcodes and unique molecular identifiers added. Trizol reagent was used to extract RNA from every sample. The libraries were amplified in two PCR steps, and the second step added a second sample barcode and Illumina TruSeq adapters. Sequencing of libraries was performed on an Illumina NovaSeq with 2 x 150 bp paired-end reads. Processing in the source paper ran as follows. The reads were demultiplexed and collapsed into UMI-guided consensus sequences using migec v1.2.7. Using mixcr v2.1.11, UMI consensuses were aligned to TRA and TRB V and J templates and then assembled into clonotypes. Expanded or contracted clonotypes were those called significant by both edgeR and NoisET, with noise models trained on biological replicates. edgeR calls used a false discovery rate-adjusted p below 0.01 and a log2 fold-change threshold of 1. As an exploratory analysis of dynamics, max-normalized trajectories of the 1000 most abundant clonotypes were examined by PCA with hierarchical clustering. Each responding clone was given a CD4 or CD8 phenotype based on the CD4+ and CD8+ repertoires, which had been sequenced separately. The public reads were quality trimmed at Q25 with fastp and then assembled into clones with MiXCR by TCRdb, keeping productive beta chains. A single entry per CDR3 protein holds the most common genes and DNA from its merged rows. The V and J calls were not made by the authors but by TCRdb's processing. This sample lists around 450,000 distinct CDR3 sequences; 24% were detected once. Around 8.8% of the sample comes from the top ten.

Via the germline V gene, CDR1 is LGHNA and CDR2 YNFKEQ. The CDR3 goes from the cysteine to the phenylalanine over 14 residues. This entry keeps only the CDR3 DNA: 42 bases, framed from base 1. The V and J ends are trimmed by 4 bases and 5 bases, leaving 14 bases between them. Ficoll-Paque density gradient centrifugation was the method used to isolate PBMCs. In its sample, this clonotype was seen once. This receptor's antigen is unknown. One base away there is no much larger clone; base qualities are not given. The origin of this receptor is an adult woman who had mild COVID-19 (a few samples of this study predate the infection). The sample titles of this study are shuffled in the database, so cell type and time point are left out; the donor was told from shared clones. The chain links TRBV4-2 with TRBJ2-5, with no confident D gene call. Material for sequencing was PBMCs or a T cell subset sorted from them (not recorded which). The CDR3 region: CASSPEVRQETQYF. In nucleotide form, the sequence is TGTGCCAGCAGCCCTGAAGTTAGGCAGGAGACCCAGTACTTC.